The entry that follows covers one T cell receptor beta chain sequence. These data are taken from a study of T cell changes during pregnancy in multiple sclerosis. Germline-derived CDR1 and CDR2 are MNHNY and SVGAGI (reference sequence). V dropped 4 bases and J dropped 3 bases, with 12 bases sitting between them. The CDR3 spans 14 residues. The assay was immunoSEQ multiplex PCR, and TCRdb's table has in-frame clones only and misses some. The sample lists 110,000 or so clones; 90% to 95% were seen once. The chain uses TRBV6-6 and TRBJ1-1; no clear D gene. The sample in question was peripheral blood, obtained before pregnancy. The receptor comes from a female donor with multiple sclerosis, enrolled in a pregnancy study. CDR3 bases: TGTGCCAGCAGTTTGGGAGGGTCCCACACTGAAGCTTTCTTT. It translates to CASSLGGSHTEAFF.